This T cell receptor beta chain is drawn from a study of low-dose radiotherapy and immunotherapy resistance in tumors. Primers targeting TRAV and TRBV primed first-strand cDNA, covering alpha and beta chains. TCR amplification involved about 19 PCR cycles with a constant-region primer and V-primer adapter. TCRdb reprocessed the reads via MiXCR and lists one record per CDR3 protein. The table has 60,000 to 90,000 distinct CDR3 sequences, around 30% seen once; the top ten hold 11%. The time point is: before trial treatment. There are many counts of this clonotype. Germline V gene lookup returns CDR1 SGHTA and CDR2 FQGNSA. Trimming pared 6 bases from V and 4 bases from J, leaving 10 bases between. CDR3 size: 12 residues.

The source is a female donor with ovarian cancer. The specimen was PBMCs, collected before treatment. The chain joins TRBV7-2 to TRBJ2-7, with a possible D match to TRBD2 (5 bases). The CDR3: CASSISGYEQYF. The DNA for the CDR3 is TGTGCCAGCAGTATAAGCGGTTACGAGCAGTACTTC.